This T cell receptor (beta chain) was obtained from a study of technical replicates of blood from several donors. The CDR3 is 15 residues long. The V gene's germline CDR1 is SGDLS and CDR2 YYNGEE. V shed 4 bases, J shed 1 base, and the junction held 3 bases outside the gene matches. Data came from immunoSEQ multiplex PCR; TCRdb stores just in-frame clones and leaves some out. The table shows approximately 87,000 clones, with 90% to 95% occurring only once. Only one count was recorded for this clone. Sample: T cells isolated from PBMCs. The source of this sequence is a human donor in good health. This rearrangement joins TRBV9 to TRBJ2-2, with 8 bases identical to TRBD2. DNA of the CDR3: TGTGCCAGCAGCCCGGGAGGGTTGAACACCGGGGAGCTGTTTTTT. Translated: CASSPGGLNTGELFF. Full variable domain (missing parts from reference TRBV9 and TRBJ2-2): DSGVTQTPKHLITATGQRVTLRCSPRSGDLSVYWYQQSLDQGLQFLIQYYNGEERAKGNILERFSAQQFPDLHSELNLSSLELGDSALYFCASSPGGLNTGELFFGEGSRLTVL.